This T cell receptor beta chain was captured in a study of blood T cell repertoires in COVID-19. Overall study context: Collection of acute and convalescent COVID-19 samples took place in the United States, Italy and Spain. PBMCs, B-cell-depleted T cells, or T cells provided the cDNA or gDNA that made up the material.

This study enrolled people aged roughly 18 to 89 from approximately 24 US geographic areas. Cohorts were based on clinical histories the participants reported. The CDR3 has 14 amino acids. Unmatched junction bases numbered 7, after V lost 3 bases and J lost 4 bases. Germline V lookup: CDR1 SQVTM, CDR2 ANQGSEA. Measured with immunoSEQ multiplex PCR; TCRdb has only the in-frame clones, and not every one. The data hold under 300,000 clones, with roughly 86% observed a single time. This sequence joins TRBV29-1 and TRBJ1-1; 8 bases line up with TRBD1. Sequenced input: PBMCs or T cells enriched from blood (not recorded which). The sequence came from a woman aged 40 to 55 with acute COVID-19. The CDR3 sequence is CSVDRGRSVTEAFF. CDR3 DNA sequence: TGCAGCGTTGACAGGGGGCGCTCAGTCACTGAAGCTTTCTTT.